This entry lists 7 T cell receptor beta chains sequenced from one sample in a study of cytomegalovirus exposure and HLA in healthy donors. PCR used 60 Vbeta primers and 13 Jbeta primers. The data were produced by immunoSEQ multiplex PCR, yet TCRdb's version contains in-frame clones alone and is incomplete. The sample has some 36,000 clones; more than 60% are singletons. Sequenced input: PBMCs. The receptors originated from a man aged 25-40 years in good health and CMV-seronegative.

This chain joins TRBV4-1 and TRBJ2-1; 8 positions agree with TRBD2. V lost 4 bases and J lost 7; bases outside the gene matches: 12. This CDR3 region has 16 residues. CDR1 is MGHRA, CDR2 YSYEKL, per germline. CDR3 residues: CASSPSPAGDFNEQFF. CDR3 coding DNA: TGCGCCAGCAGCCCATCACCAGCGGGAGATTTTAATGAGCAGTTCTTC.

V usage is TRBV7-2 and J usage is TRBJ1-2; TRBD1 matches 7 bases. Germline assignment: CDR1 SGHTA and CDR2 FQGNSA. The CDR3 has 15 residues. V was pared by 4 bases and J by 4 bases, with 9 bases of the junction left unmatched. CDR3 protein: CASSSPDRASYGYTF. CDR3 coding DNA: TGTGCCAGCAGCTCCCCCGACAGGGCCTCCTATGGCTACACCTTC.

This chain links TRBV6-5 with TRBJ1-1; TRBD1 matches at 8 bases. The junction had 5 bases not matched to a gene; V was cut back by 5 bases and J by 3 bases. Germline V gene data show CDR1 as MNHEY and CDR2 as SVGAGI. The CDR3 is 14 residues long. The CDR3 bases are TGTGCCAGCAGTCTCGACAGGGGAGACACTGAAGCTTTCTTT. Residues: CASSLDRGDTEAFF.

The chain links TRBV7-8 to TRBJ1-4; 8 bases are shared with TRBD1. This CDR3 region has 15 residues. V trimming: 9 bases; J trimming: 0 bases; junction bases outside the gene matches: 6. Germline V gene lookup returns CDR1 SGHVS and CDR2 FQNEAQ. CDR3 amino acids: CASGTGVATNEKLFF. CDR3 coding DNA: TGTGCCAGTGGGACAGGAGTTGCAACTAATGAAAAACTGTTTTTT.

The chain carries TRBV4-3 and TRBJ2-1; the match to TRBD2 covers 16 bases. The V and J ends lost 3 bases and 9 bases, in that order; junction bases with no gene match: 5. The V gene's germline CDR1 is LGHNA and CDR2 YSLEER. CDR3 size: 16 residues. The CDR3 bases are TGCGCCAGCAGCCAGGGACTAGCGGGGGGGGAGGGTGAGCAGTTCTTC. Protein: CASSQGLAGGEGEQFF.

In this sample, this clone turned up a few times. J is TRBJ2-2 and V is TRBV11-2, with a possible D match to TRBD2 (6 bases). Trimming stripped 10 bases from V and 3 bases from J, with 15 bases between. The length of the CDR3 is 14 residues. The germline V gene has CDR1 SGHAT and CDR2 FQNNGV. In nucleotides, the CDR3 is TGTGCCACCCAGGAACGGAGGGACACCGGGGAGCTGTTTTTT. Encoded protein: CATQERRDTGELFF.

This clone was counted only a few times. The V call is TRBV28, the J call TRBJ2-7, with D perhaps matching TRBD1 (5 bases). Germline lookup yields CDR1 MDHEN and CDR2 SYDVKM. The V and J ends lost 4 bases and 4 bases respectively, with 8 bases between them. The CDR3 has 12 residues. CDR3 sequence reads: CASSSRAYEQYF. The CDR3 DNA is TGTGCCAGCAGTTCCAGGGCTTACGAGCAGTACTTC.